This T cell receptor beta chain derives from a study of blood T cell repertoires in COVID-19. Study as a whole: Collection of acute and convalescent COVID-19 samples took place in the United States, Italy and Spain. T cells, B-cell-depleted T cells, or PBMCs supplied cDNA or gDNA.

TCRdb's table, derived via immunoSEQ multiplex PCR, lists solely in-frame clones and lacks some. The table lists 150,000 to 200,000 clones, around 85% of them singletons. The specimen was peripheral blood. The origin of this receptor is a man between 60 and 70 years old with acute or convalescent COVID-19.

CDR3 sequence reads: CASSFWGGHEQYF. The DNA for the CDR3 is TGTGCCAGCAGCTTCTGGGGGGGCCACGAGCAGTACTTC. V and J are TRBV7-3 and TRBJ2-7, with a tentative D call TRBD2 (7 bases). The V gene's germline CDR1 is SGHTA and CDR2 FQGTGA. This CDR3 region has 13 residues. V shed 3 bases and J shed 5 bases, with 11 bases lying between them.